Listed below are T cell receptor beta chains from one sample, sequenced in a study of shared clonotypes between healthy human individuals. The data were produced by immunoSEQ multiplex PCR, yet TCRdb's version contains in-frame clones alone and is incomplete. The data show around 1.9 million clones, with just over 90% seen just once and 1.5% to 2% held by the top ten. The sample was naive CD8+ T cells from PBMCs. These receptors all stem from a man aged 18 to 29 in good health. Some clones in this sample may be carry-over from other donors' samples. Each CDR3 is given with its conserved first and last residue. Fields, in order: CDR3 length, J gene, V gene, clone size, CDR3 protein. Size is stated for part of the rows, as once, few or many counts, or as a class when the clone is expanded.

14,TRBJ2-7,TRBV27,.,CASSLWGGTYEQYF
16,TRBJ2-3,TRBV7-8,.,CASSLGSGRAGDTQYF
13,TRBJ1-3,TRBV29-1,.,CSGTGDGGNTIYF
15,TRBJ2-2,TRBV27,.,CASSLLGENTGELFF
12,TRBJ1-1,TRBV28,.,CASQTGGTEAFF
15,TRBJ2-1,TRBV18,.,CASSPRVGRANEQFF
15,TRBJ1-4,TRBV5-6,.,CASSLPAQGNEKLFF
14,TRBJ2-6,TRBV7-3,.,CASSLSSGANVLTF
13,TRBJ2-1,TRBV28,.,CASSFGQINEQFF
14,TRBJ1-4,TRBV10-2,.,CASRDRGLIEKLFF
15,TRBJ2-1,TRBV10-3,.,CAIRPDRVPGDEQFF
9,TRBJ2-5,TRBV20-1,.,CSTRETQYF
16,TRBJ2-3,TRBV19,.,CASSIRGRRSTDTQYF
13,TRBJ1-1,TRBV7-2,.,CASSLTGGTEAFF
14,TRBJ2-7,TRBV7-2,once,CASSSLGLRYEQYF
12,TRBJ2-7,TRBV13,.,CATGTSSYEQYF
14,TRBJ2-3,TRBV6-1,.,CASTTLGTELGQYF
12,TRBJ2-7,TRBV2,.,CASMGTLREQYF
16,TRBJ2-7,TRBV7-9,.,CASSLNGLLPSYEQYF
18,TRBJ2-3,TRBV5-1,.,CASSPRGGTDGLPDTQYF
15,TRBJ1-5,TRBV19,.,CASSIVQGADQPQHF
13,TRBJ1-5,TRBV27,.,CASSLLGGQPQHF
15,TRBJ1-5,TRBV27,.,CASSSDLISNQPQHF
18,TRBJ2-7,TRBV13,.,CASSSSTLDRDRPYEQYF
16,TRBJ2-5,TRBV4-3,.,CASSQEWGGEWETQYF
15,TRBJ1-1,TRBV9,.,CASSVVGGEGPEAFF
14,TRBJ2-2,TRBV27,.,CASSSPSGAGELFF
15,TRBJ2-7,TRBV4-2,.,CASSQDRLLNYEQYF
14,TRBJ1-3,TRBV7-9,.,CASSSGGSGNTIYF
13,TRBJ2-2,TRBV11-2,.,CASRGTNTGELFF
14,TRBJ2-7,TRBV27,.,CASSLRTGFYEQYF
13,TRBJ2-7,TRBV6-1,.,CASSGRGYYEQYF
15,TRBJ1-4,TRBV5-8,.,CASSFSALFGEKLFF
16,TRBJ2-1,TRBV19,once,CASSISRPTPYNEQFF
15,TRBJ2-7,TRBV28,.,CASTPGAYSYYEQYF
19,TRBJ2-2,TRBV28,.,CASLPTATSAGADTGELFF
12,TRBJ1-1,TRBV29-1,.,CSVAPGNTEAFF
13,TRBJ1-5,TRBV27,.,CASSLYGFQPQHF
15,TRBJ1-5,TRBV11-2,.,CASSLDPGINQPQHF
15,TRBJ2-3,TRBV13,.,CASSLGPGSTDTQYF
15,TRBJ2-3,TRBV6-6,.,CASIPVLAGVDTQYF
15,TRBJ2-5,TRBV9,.,CASSAQGTIQETQYF
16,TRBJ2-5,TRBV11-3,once,CASSFGHSGYQETQYF
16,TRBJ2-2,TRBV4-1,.,CASSQFLDYVAGELFF
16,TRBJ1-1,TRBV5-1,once,CASSLGRGGLDTEAFF
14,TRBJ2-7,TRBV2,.,CASSEGLSWDEQYF
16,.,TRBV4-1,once,CASSPPGQGYSYEQYF
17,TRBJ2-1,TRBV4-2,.,CASSLKPGLAGANEQFF
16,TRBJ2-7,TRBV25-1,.,CASKGLTGGGIHEQYF
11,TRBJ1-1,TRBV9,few,CASSDLGEAFF
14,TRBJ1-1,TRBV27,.,CASSVQQSSTEAFF
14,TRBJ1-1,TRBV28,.,CASRFGQGDTEAFF